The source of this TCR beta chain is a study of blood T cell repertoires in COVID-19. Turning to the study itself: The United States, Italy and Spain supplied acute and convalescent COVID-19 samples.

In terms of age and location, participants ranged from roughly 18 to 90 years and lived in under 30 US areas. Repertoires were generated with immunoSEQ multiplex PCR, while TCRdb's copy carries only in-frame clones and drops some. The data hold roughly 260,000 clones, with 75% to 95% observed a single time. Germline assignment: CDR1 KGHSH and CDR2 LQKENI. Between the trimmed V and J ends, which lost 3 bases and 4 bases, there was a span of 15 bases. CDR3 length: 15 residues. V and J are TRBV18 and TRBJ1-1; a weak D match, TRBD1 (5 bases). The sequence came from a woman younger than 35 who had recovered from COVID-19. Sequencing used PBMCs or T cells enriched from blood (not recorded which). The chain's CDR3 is CASSPVEGQATEAFF. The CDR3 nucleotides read TGTGCCAGCTCACCTGTGGAGGGGCAGGCCACTGAAGCTTTCTTT. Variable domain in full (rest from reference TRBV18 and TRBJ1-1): NAGVMQNPRHLVRRRGQEARLRCSPMKGHSHVYWYRQLPEEGLKFMVYLQKENIIDESGMPKERFSAEFPKEGPSILRIQQVVRGDSAAYFCASSPVEGQATEAFFGQGTRLTVV.